This T cell receptor (beta chain) was found in a study of cytomegalovirus exposure and HLA in healthy donors. Both 60 Vbeta primers and 13 Jbeta primers went into the PCR. Repertoires were generated with immunoSEQ multiplex PCR, while TCRdb's copy carries only in-frame clones and drops some. This sample yields under 200,000 clones, of which roughly 83% are seen a single time; about 2.2% belongs to the top ten. As regards this clone: Its antigen is currently unknown.

Findings and limits, study-wide: Earlier analysis found most TCR beta V segments productive about 87% or about 30% of the time. The study listed 164 cytomegalovirus-associated TCR beta chains. In a later analysis, compared with equally common non-associated chains, HLA-associated beta chains were more expanded.

This CDR3 is built from 16 residues. Germline V CDR1 and CDR2: LGHNA, YNFKEQ. Trimming shortened V by 0 bases and J by 4 bases, and 13 bases separated the two germline ends. The sequencing input was PBMCs. The sequence was collected from a woman aged 45-65 years in good health and CMV-seronegative. The chain links TRBV4-2 to TRBJ1-3, with D perhaps TRBD1 (5 bases). The CDR3 region is CASSQDAGGSGNTIYF. CDR3 coding DNA: TGTGCCAGCAGCCAAGACGCGGGGGGGTCCGGAAACACCATATATTTT.